This T cell receptor beta chain was recorded in a study of shared clonotypes between healthy human individuals (dated by TCRdb to about 2020). The study in broad terms: The cohort comprised a couple of women and a few men aged 18 to 49 years. For each donor, three plates each were used for CD4 naive and CD4 memory, two plates were used for CD8 naive, and one plate was used for CD8 memory. To estimate repertoire size and how much clonotype sharing occurs between individuals, the study deeply sequenced the blood TCR repertoires of about five healthy adults. Libraries were prepared and TCR repertoires were sequenced by different laboratories using diverse techniques, in order to increase sequencing depth and limit assay-specific biases. Each donor's leukapheresis produced roughly between roughly 0.85 and 10 billion PBMCs. The research as a whole found: Based on pairwise subsampling, the degree of clonotype sharing among donors was expected to be affected by sequencing depth. Rarefaction of sorted-subset datasets indicated incomplete sequencing despite the large sequencing depth. Because the study included only a small number of donors, the genetic and exposure-history diversity represented was limited. Only blood was sampled, and tissue TCR repertoires likely differ from those in blood. Naive subsets generally had larger estimated clonotype richness than memory subsets. Compared with non-shared clonotypes, the clonotypes found in all four sorted-subset donors had higher generation probabilities. About 4.5% of naive CD4, roughly 3.5% of naive CD8, about 2.1% of memory CD4, and 0.35% to 0.5% of memory CD8 clonotypes were shared across several donors.

Donors were healthy HIV-negative adults with no recently reported acute infections or vaccinations. Every donor was a Caucasian adult living in Nashville, Tennessee, USA. CD4+ T cells were enriched by magnetic negative selection; naive cells were then positively selected on CD45RA, and the negative fraction formed the memory subset. After blood collection by leukapheresis, PBMCs were isolated using Ficoll-Histopaque density gradient centrifugation and then cryopreserved in the vapor phase of liquid nitrogen. Analytical flow cytometry was used to check the purity and quantity of each magnetically sorted T cell population. Genomic DNA was isolated from every sorted fraction and measured by UV absorbance on a Nanodrop 2000c. Per the germline V gene, SGHTA is the CDR1 and FQGNSA is the CDR2. Trimming at the junction amounts to 3 bases on V and 2 bases on J, and the germline ends lie 10 bases apart. The CDR3 runs 14 amino acids, cysteine and phenylalanine included. Only the CDR3 DNA stays, 42 bases, in frame from base 1.

Using the deep immunoSEQ assay, TCR CDR3 regions were amplified from genomic DNA by multiplex PCR. For each cell subset, the extracted genomic DNA was distributed evenly across all wells of several immunoSEQ 96-well plates, and each plate served as one replicate. For sorted subsets, approximately 210 ng genomic DNA, equal to 30,000 to 35,000 T cell genomes, was loaded into each replicate PCR. Purified libraries were measured with a Qubit 3.0 fluorometer, size-checked on a Bioanalyzer 2100, and measured again with the KAPA Library Quantification kit. Each immunoSEQ 96-well plate was sequenced on its own single-read 150-cycle Illumina NextSeq 550 flow cell. The published analysis was carried out like this. Because only junctional sequences without quality scores were contained in the immunoSEQ output, filtering matching that applied to full-length reads could not be performed. To assign V/J genes and CDR3, sequences were annotated using PyIR, a Python wrapper for IgBLAST v1.9, with IMGT germline references. Reads were removed for weak V/J assignments (E-value above 1e-6), missing CDR3, stop codons, out-of-frame junctions, or ambiguous translated residues. V3J clonotypes were defined as sequences sharing an identical inferred V gene, J gene, and CDR3 amino acid sequence. To compute the percentage overlap between repertoires, the number of shared unique clonotypes was divided by the size of the smaller repertoire. Three approaches were used to assess repertoire richness: RTK rarefaction, the Chao1 estimator, and Recon v2.1 estimates of unobserved clonotypes. OLGA was used to compute generation probabilities for all TCRbeta clonotypes that the gDNA method yielded from a few donors. The source is immuneACCESS, and TCRdb retained only in-frame sequences with V and J called. Part of the clones is not carried over; for the studies checked, unresolved V genes explain less than half of this, and the remainder is unexplained. V and J calls and clone size are copied from that table; D and trimming were computed from the DNA. The sample contains 2 million to 2.5 million clones, 80% to 95% of them found a single time. The ten largest clones represent approximately 0.4% of the sample.

In the case of this clone: The antigen it binds to is not known. Nothing much larger sits one base from this clone, and base qualities are not available.

Sequencing was done on a sample of naive CD4+ T cells from PBMCs. The sample's cell subset or site label, in plain terms: CD45RA+ positively selected. This TCR came from a man younger than 30 in good health. Some clones in this sample may be carry-over from other donors' samples. The V and J genes are TRBV7-2 and TRBJ2-5; the D assignment is uncertain and may be TRBD1 or TRBD2, with 5 bases supporting each. The bases are TGTGCCAGCAGCTTTACGGGACGGCAAGAGACCCAGTACTTC. It is translated as CASSFTGRQETQYF.